What follows are 21 T cell receptor beta chains derived from one specimen sequenced in a study of cytomegalovirus exposure and HLA in healthy donors. PCR involved 60 Vbeta and 13 Jbeta primers. Clones were read by immunoSEQ multiplex PCR, and TCRdb kept only the in-frame ones, dropping some. The data contain tens of thousands of clones, less than 80% of them singletons. Material: PBMCs. All receptors come from a woman between 45 and 60 years old in good health and CMV-seropositive.

J is TRBJ2-3 and V is TRBV6-6; D is ambiguous. CDR3 length: 16 amino acids. Germline V gives CDR1 MNHNY, CDR2 SVGAGI (reference sequence). V gave up 2 bases and J gave up 1 base, with 13 bases separating them. The CDR3 sequence is CASSYPPEIRTDTQYF. DNA for the CDR3: TGTGCCAGCAGTTACCCTCCGGAGATCCGCACAGATACGCAGTATTTT.

CDR3 in amino acids: CASSGQGALADTQYF. CDR3 DNA sequence: TGTGCCAGCAGCGGACAGGGGGCTTTGGCAGATACGCAGTATTTT. The chain carries TRBV6-1 and TRBJ2-3; 11 bases line up with TRBD1. V was pared by 6 bases and J by 4 bases, with 6 bases of the junction left unmatched. Germline lookup yields CDR1 MNHNS and CDR2 SASEGT. The CDR3 consists of 15 residues.

This chain connects TRBV9 to TRBJ2-2, with a tentative D call TRBD2 (7 bases). Germline V gene lookup returns CDR1 SGDLS and CDR2 YYNGEE. Trimming took 0 bases from V and 3 from J, leaving 9 bases between them. This CDR3 comprises 15 residues. The CDR3, as DNA: TGTGCCAGCAGCGTAGGGGGGGGGCACACCGGGGAGCTGTTTTTT. Its protein is CASSVGGGHTGELFF.

This clone was counted between two and nine times. Distinct nucleotide sequences in the sample also encode this CDR3. The chain couples TRBV28 to TRBJ2-7; 7 bases are a match to TRBD1. Unmatched junction bases numbered 6, after V lost 7 bases and J lost 0 bases. The CDR3 is made up of 14 amino acids. From germline, CDR1 is MDHEN and CDR2 SYDVKM. CDR3 residues: CASTYRQGSYEQYF. CDR3 coding DNA: TGTGCCAGCACTTATAGACAGGGCTCCTACGAGCAGTACTTC.

The chain has TRBV5-1 and TRBJ2-7; D ambiguous. Germline values: CDR1 SGHRS, CDR2 YFSETQ. CDR3 length: 13 amino acids. Trimming stripped 2 bases from V and 0 bases from J, with 6 bases between. The CDR3 loop is CASSFQVSYEQYF. The DNA of the CDR3 is TGCGCCAGCAGCTTTCAGGTCTCCTACGAGCAGTACTTC.

This clone was seen only once. The chain uses TRBV5-1 and TRBJ2-5; TRBD1 aligns across 10 bases. The end of the DNA fits TRBJ2-7 better, so the J call may be wrong. The CDR3 runs 16 residues. CDR1 and CDR2 from the germline V gene are SGHRS and YFSETQ. CDR3 nucleotides: TGCGCCAGCAGCTTGGGACAGGGGGCAAGCTCCTACGAGCAGTACTTC. It is translated as CASSLGQGASSYEQYF.

The chain joins TRBV5-1 to TRBJ2-5; a possible D gene is TRBD2 (6 bases). V lost 3 bases, J lost 4 bases, and 10 bases lay in between. The CDR3 consists of 13 residues. Looked up from germline, CDR1 is SGHRS and CDR2 is YFSETQ. The CDR3 region is CASSSAEGETQYF. Written as DNA, the CDR3 is TGCGCCAGCAGCTCGGCGGAGGGAGAGACCCAGTACTTC.

This clone was observed a few times. The genes are TRBV2 and TRBJ1-5; D remains ambiguous. Trimming pared 9 bases from V and 0 bases from J, leaving 6 bases between. The germline gives CDR1 SNHLY, CDR2 FYNNEI. CDR3 length: 12 residues. CDR3 coding DNA: TGTGCCAGTCAAAATAGCAATCAGCCCCAGCATTTT. It codes for CASQNSNQPQHF.

Concerning this clone: One end of the junction varies from germline; a read error may be responsible. This chain connects TRBV7-6 to TRBJ2-1; 11 bases agree with TRBD2. CDR3 size: 16 residues. Germline assignment: CDR1 SGHVS and CDR2 FNYEAQ. The CDR3 nucleotides are TGTGCCAGCAGCGTAGCGGGGGGGATGGGGTACAATGAGCAGTTCTTC. Translation gives CASSVAGGMGYNEQFF.

This chain connects TRBV29-1 to TRBJ2-7, with TRBD1 matching over 8 bases. Germline CDR1 reads SQVTM; CDR2 reads ANQGSEA. After removal of 4 bases from V and 6 bases from J, the junction contained 2 bases not matched to a gene. The CDR3 contains 11 residues. The CDR3 bases are TGCAGCGTTGGACAGGGGACCGAGCAGTACTTC. This gives the protein CSVGQGTEQYF.

The V and J genes are TRBV5-8 and TRBJ2-6; possibly TRBD1 for D (5 bases). Looked up from germline, CDR1 is SGHTS and CDR2 is YDEGEE. This CDR3 comprises 15 residues. Trimming stripped 0 bases from V and 2 bases from J, with 6 bases between. The CDR3: CASSLVGAGANVLTF. DNA of the CDR3: TGTGCCAGCAGCTTGGTAGGGGCTGGGGCCAACGTCCTGACTTTC.

This clone occurred a few times. The chain couples TRBV28 to TRBJ2-7; 10 bases are a match to TRBD1. CDR1 MDHEN and CDR2 SYDVKM come from the germline V gene. J lost 4 bases, V lost 7 bases, and 10 bases had no gene match. CDR3 length equals 15 residues. Written as DNA, the CDR3 is TGTGCCAGCATGGTTGACAGGGGGCGCGGGTACGAGCAGTACTTC. Its translation: CASMVDRGRGYEQYF.

The chain joins TRBV28 to TRBJ1-1; a weak D match, TRBD1 (6 bases). This CDR3 spans 18 amino acids. The V gene lost 7 bases and the J gene lost 0 bases, with 24 bases spanning the gap. From germline, CDR1 is MDHEN and CDR2 SYDVKM. Here the CDR3 DNA reads TGTGCCAGCACCCCTCTACAGGGAGTGGCATTAATGAACACTGAAGCTTTCTTT. Encoded protein: CASTPLQGVALMNTEAFF.

The rearrangement links TRBV30 to TRBJ1-1; 7 positions agree with TRBD1. Germline lookup yields CDR1 GTSNPN and CDR2 SVGIG (reference sequence). The CDR3 runs to 14 residues. V trimming: 2 bases; J trimming: 4 bases; junction bases outside the gene matches: 7. This CDR3 reads CAWSPQGGGTEAFF. The CDR3 DNA sequence: TGTGCCTGGAGTCCCCAGGGGGGCGGCACTGAAGCTTTCTTT.

The chain couples TRBV6-1 to TRBJ2-7; D not certain. Trimming shortened V by 2 bases and J by 3 bases, and 14 bases separated the two germline ends. The CDR3 sequence is 15 residues long. Per the germline V gene, CDR1 is MNHNS and CDR2 is SASEGT. The CDR3 sequence is CASSEFTGSFYEQYF. The CDR3 nucleotides are TGTGCCAGCAGTGAATTTACCGGTTCCTTCTACGAGCAGTACTTC.

The gene calls are TRBV6-1 and TRBJ2-2, with D possibly matching TRBD1 (6 bases). The germline V gene encodes CDR1 MNHNS and CDR2 SASEGT. The CDR3 contains 15 residues. V was trimmed by 6 bases and J by 2 bases, leaving 13 bases between them. The CDR3 region is CASRTGTLNTGELFF. The CDR3 bases are TGTGCCAGCAGAACCGGGACACTAAACACCGGGGAGCTGTTTTTT.

The genes are TRBV19 and TRBJ1-1; maybe TRBD1 (6 bases). V was shortened by 6 bases and J by 3 bases, with 14 bases between the two germline ends. The CDR3 has 14 amino acids. CDR1 is LNHDA and CDR2 is SQIVND in the germline V gene (reference sequence). CDR3 sequence: CASSNRVWDTEAFF. The CDR3 bases are TGTGCCAGTAGCAACAGGGTTTGGGACACTGAAGCTTTCTTT.

This clone has just a few counts. This chain joins TRBV7-2 and TRBJ2-1; 13 positions match TRBD2. After removal of 2 bases from V and 2 bases from J, the junction contained 3 bases not matched to a gene. This CDR3 comprises 17 residues. The germline CDR1 and CDR2 sequences are SGHTA and FQGNSA. CDR3 sequence (DNA): TGTGCCAGCAGCTTATCCACTAGCGGGGGGGCCTACAATGAGCAGTTCTTC. Translation: CASSLSTSGGAYNEQFF.

The chain carries TRBV28 and TRBJ2-1, with D perhaps TRBD1 (5 bases). V was shortened by 5 bases and J by 10 bases, with 15 bases between the two germline ends. The CDR3 has 13 residues. Germline V gives CDR1 MDHEN, CDR2 SYDVKM. The CDR3 is CASSLPRVGEQFF. Here the CDR3 DNA reads TGTGCCAGCAGTCTCCCCAGGGTAGGAGAGCAGTTCTTC.

The rearrangement uses TRBV5-1 and TRBJ2-1; 7 bases align to TRBD2. This CDR3 is 15 amino acids long. The V gene end was trimmed by 0 bases and the J gene end by 4 bases; junction bases not matched to a gene: 4. Germline V gives CDR1 SGHRS, CDR2 YFSETQ. The CDR3 coding sequence is TGCGCCAGCAGCTTGGTGTCCGGGGGGTACAATGAGCAGTTCTTC. Protein sequence: CASSLVSGGYNEQFF.

J is TRBJ1-2 and V is TRBV28; D perhaps matches TRBD1 (6 bases). Deletions cut 7 bases from V and 7 bases from J, with 19 bases between. Per the germline V gene, CDR1 is MDHEN and CDR2 is SYDVKM. This CDR3 comprises 14 residues. As DNA, the CDR3 is TGTGCCAGCATTCAGGTCGGGGGGGCGGGTGGCTACACCTTC. This codes for CASIQVGGAGGYTF.